This passage covers 3 T cell receptor beta chains from one sample sequenced in a study of T cell clones after liver transplantation. Using immunoSEQ multiplex PCR, the repertoire was profiled, and TCRdb retains in-frame clones only, with some absent. The sample comprises approximately 71,000 clones, 90% to 95% of which are singletons, and over 0.9% rests with the top ten. The starting material was CD4+ T cells from blood, obtained 25 months after liver transplant. The receptors here all came from a human patient who received a liver transplant. Among the T cells, some may be from the graft donor.

This clone was detected only once. This chain links TRBV2 with TRBJ2-3; 8 nucleotides line up with TRBD2. The CDR3 runs to 17 residues. V was clipped by 4 bases and J by 0 bases; unmatched bases: 9. CDR1 is SNHLY and CDR2 is FYNNEI in the germline V gene. The CDR3 DNA reads TGTGCCAGCAGTGGGAGGGGTAGCGGGACTAGCACAGATACGCAGTATTTT. Translated: CASSGRGSGTSTDTQYF.

This clone was picked up one time. The junction does not match germline at one end; this may be a read error. V usage is TRBV28 and J usage is TRBJ2-4; D may be TRBD1 (5 bases). Germline CDR1 reads MDHEN; CDR2 reads SYDVKM. The CDR3 is 17 amino acids. The CDR3 DNA follows: TGTGCCCGCAGTACGGCCAGGGCCCCCTCCTCCAAAAACATTCAGTACTTC. This encodes CARSTARAPSSKNIQYF.

This clone was seen a single time. The CDR3 nucleotides read TGTGCCCTAACTTGGGCTAGCGGGCAAGAGACCCAGTACTTC. It is translated as CALTWASGQETQYF. This chain links TRBV2 with TRBJ2-5; 8 bases match TRBD2. Germline V lookup: CDR1 SNHLY, CDR2 FYNNEI. V shed 11 bases and J 2 bases; nucleotides not matched to a gene: 10. The CDR3 runs to 14 residues.